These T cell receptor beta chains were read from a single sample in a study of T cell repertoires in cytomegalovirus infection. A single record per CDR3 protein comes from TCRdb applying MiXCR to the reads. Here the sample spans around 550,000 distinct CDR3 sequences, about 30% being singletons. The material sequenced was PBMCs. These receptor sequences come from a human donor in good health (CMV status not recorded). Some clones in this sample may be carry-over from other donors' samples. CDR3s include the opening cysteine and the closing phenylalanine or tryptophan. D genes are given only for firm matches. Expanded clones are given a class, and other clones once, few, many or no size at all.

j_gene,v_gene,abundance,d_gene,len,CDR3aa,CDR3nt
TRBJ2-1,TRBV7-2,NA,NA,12,CASSRGAWEQFF,TGTGCCAGCAGCCGGGGGGCTTGGGAGCAGTTCTTC
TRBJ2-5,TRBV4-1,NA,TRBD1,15,CASSQGTGSPETQYF,TGCGCCAGCAGCCAAGGGACAGGGTCCCCAGAGACCCAGTACTTC
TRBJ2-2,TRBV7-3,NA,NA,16,CASSLTGGMAPGELFF,TGTGCCAGCAGCTTAACGGGGGGCATGGCGCCCGGGGAGCTGTTTTTT
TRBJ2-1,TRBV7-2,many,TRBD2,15,CASSLAGVGYNEQFF,TGTGCCAGCAGCTTGGCGGGAGTAGGTTACAATGAGCAGTTCTTC
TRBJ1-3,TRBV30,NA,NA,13,CAWRNGGGNTIYF,TGTGCCTGGAGGAACGGAGGGGGAAACACCATATATTTT
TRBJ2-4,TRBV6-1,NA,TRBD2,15,CASRTSGSTKNIQYF,TGTGCCAGCAGGACTAGCGGGAGTACCAAAAACATTCAGTACTTC
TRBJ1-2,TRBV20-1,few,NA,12,CSAAQSNYGYTF,TGCAGTGCCGCACAGAGTAACTATGGCTACACCTTC
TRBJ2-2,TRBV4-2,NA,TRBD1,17,CASSQSYRDRSYGELFF,TGTGCCAGCAGCCAATCCTACCGGGACAGGTCATACGGGGAGCTGTTTTTT
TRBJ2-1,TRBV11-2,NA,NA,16,CASSLGSSATYNEQFF,TGTGCCAGCAGCTTAGGTTCTAGCGCTACCTACAATGAGCAGTTCTTC
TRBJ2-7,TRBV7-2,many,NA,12,CASSSQLYEQYF,TGTGCCAGCAGCTCTCAGTTGTACGAGCAGTACTTC
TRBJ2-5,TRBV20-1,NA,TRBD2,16,CSARYWGLAGQETQYF,TGCAGTGCTAGATATTGGGGGTTAGCGGGACAAGAGACCCAGTACTTC
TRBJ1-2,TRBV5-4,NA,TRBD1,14,CASSLRQGSYGYTF,TGTGCCAGCAGCTTGCGACAGGGATCCTATGGCTACACCTTC
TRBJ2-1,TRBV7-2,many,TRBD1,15,CASSPDDRVLGEQFF,TGTGCCAGCAGCCCCGATGACAGGGTGCTCGGTGAGCAGTTCTTC
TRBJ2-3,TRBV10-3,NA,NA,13,CAISDLGARTQYF,TGTGCCATCAGTGATTTGGGAGCTCGTACGCAGTATTTT
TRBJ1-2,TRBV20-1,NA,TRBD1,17,CSASRRGPGQGNYGYTF,TGCAGTGCTAGTAGAAGGGGTCCGGGACAGGGTAACTATGGCTACACCTTC
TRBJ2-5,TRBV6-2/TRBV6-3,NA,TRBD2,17,CASSPRTSGTLQETQYF,TGTGCCAGCAGTCCCAGGACTAGCGGGACTCTACAAGAGACCCAGTACTTC
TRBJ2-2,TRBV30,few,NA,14,CAWSVRQLSGELFF,TGTGCCTGGAGTGTGAGGCAGCTCTCCGGGGAGCTGTTTTTT
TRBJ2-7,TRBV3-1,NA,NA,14,CASSQWDTSYEQYF,TGTGCCAGCAGCCAATGGGACACATCCTACGAGCAGTACTTC
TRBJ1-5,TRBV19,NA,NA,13,CASSIGYRQPQHF,TGTGCCAGTAGTATTGGGTATCGTCAGCCCCAGCATTTT
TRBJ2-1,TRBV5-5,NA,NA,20,CASWIFSGGPSSSSYNEQFF,TGTGCCAGCTGGATCTTTAGCGGAGGGCCATCCTCGAGCTCCTACAATGAGCAGTTCTTC
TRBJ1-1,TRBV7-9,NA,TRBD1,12,CASATGGTEAFF,TGTGCCAGCGCTACAGGGGGCACTGAAGCTTTCTTT
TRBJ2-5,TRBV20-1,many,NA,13,CSATLDSGETQYF,TGCAGTGCTACCCTTGACAGTGGAGAGACCCAGTACTTC
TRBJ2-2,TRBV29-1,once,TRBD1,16,CSVLEGGTGGDGELFF,TGCAGCGTCCTCGAGGGTGGGACAGGGGGCGACGGGGAGCTGTTTTTT
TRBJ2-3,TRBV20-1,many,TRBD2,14,CSVGGERVTDTQYF,TGCAGTGTTGGGGGGGAAAGGGTTACAGATACGCAGTATTTT
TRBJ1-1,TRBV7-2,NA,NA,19,CASSLPLNRSGAWNTEAFF,TGTGCCAGCAGCTTGCCGCTCAACCGGTCAGGGGCGTGGAACACTGAAGCTTTCTTT
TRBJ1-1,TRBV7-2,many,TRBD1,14,CASSLEGAPSEAFF,TGTGCCAGCAGCTTAGAGGGGGCGCCATCTGAAGCTTTCTTT
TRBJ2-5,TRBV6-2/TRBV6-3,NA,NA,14,CASSESHSQETQYF,TGTGCCAGCAGTGAAAGTCACAGCCAAGAGACCCAGTACTTC
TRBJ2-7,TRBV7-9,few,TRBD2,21,CASSPPRRGGTRVVSSYEQYF,TGTGCCAGCAGCCCCCCTAGGCGGGGTGGGACTAGGGTTGTGTCCTCCTACGAGCAGTACTTC
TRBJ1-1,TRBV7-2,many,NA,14,CASSLNTGRTEAFF,TGTGCCAGCAGCTTAAATACAGGGAGGACTGAAGCTTTCTTT
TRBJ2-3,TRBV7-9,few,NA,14,CASSQDRPTDTQYF,TGTGCCAGCAGCCAAGACAGGCCCACAGATACGCAGTATTTT
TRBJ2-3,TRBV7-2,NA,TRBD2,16,CASSLLAGGPIDTQYF,TGTGCCAGCAGCCTACTAGCGGGAGGGCCTATAGATACGCAGTATTTT
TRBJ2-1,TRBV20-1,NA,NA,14,CSAGGMSSYNEQFF,TGCAGTGCTGGGGGAATGAGCTCCTACAATGAGCAGTTCTTC
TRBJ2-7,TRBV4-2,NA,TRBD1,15,CASSQVETGGDEQYF,TGTGCCAGCAGCCAAGTTGAGACAGGGGGCGACGAGCAGTACTTC
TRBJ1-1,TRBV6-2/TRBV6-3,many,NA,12,CASRRQNTEAFF,TGTGCCAGCAGGAGACAGAACACTGAAGCTTTCTTT
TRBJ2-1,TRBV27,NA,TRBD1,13,CAIQMTGSNEQFF,TGTGCCATCCAGATGACAGGGTCGAATGAGCAGTTCTTC
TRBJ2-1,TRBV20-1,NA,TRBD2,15,CSASGGLAGVVEQFF,TGCAGTGCTAGTGGAGGACTAGCGGGAGTTGTGGAGCAGTTCTTC
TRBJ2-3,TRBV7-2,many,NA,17,CASSLPPLGVGGDTQYF,TGTGCCAGCAGCTTACCGCCTCTCGGAGTCGGAGGGGATACGCAGTATTTT